The subject of this entry is one TCR beta chain. Its cognate antigen is unknown. TCRdb ran MiXCR on the 5' RACE reads and lists one entry per CDR3 protein. The sample records hundreds of thousands of distinct CDR3 sequences, about 15% being singletons. The V gene end was trimmed by 6 bases and the J gene end by 3 bases; junction bases not matched to a gene: 5. Germline V gene sequence: CDR1 ENHRY, CDR2 SYGVKD. This CDR3 has 14 residues. The data derive from a study of T-cell memory formation after mild COVID-19. Study results and limitations: The pre-infection memory compartment contained some responding clones, suggesting cross-reactive memory joined. Still unconfirmed is whether the second-wave clones peaking on day 37 recognized SARS-CoV-2.

This clonotype was obtained from a man younger than 30 who had mild COVID-19 (a few samples of this study predate the infection). Cell type and time point are not known. The V gene is TRBV10-3, the J gene TRBJ2-7; 10 bases match TRBD2. The specimen was PBMCs or a T cell subset sorted from them (not recorded which). CDR3 loop: CAIRGTSEVYEQYF. The CDR3 DNA follows: TGTGCCATCAGAGGGACTAGCGAAGTCTACGAGCAGTACTTC.